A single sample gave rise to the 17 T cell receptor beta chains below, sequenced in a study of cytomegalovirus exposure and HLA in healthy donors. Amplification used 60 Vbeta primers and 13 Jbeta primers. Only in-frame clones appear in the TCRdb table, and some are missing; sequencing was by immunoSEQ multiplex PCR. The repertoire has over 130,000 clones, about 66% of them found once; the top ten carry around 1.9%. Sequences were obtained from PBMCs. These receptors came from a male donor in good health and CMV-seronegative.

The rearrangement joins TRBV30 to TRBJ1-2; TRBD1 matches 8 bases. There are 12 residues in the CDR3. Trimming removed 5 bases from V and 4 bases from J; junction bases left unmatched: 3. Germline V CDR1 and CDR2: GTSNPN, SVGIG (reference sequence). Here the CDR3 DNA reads TGTGCCTGGTTAGGGACAGGCTATGGCTACACCTTC. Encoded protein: CAWLGTGYGYTF.

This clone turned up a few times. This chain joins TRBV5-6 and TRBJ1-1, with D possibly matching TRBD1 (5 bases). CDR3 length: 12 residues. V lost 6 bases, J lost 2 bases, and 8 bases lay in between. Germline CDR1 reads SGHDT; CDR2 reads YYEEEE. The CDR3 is CASNQGNTEAFF. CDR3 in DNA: TGTGCCAGCAACCAGGGTAACACTGAAGCTTTCTTT. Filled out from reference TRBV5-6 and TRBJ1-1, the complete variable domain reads DAGVTQSPTHLIKTRGQQVTLRCSPKSGHDTVSWYQQALGQGPQFIFQYYEEEERQRGNFPDRFSGHQFPNYSSELNVNALLLGDSALYLCASNQGNTEAFFGQGTRLTVV.

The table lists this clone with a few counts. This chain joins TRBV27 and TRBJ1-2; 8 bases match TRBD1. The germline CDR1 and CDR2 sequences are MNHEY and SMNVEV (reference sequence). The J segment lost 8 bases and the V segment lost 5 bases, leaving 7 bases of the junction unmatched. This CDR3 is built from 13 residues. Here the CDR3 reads CASSPSRTGGYTF. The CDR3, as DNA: TGTGCCAGCAGTCCTTCGCGGACAGGGGGCTACACCTTC.

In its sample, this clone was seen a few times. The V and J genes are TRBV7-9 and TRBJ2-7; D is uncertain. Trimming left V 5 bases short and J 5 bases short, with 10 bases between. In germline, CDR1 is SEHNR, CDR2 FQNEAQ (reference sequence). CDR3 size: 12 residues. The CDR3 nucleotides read TGTGCCAGCAGCCCCAGTAAGAACGAGCAGTACTTC. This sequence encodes CASSPSKNEQYF.

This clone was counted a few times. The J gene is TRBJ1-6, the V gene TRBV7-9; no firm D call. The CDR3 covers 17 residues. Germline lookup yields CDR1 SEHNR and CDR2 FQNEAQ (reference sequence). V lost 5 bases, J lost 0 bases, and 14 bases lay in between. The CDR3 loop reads CASSPDSTHSYNSPLHF. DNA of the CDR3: TGTGCCAGCAGCCCAGATAGCACTCACTCCTATAATTCACCCCTCCACTTT. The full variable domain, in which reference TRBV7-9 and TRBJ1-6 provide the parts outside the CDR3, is DTGVSQNPRHKITKRGQNVTFRCDPISEHNRLYWYRQTLGQGPEFLTYFQNEAQLEKSRLLSDRFSAERPKGSFSTLEIQRTEQGDSAMYLCASSPDSTHSYNSPLHFGNGTRLTVT.

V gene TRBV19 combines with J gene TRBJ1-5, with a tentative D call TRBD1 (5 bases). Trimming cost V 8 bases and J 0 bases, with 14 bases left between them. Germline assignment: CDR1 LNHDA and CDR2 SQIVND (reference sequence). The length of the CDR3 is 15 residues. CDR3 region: CASSWEGSSNQPQHF. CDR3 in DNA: TGTGCCAGTTCCTGGGAGGGGAGTAGCAATCAGCCCCAGCATTTT.

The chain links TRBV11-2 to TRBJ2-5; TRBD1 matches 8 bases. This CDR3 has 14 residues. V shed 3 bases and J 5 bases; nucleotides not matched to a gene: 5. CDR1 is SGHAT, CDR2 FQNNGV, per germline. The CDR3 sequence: CASSFQGALETQYF. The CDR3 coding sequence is TGTGCCAGCAGCTTCCAGGGGGCTCTGGAGACCCAGTACTTC. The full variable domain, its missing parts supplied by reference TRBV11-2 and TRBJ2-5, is EAGVAQSPRYKIIEKRQSVAFWCNPISGHATLYWYQQILGQGPKLLIQFQNNGVVDDSQLPKDRFSAERLKGVDSTLKIQPAKLEDSAVYLCASSFQGALETQYFGPGTRLLVL.

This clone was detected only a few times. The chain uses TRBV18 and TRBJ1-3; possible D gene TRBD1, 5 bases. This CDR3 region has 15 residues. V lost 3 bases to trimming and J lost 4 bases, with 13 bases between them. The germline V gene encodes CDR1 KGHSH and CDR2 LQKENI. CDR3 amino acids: CASSPLGAQGNTIYF. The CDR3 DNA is TGTGCCAGCTCACCGCTTGGGGCACAAGGAAACACCATATATTTT.

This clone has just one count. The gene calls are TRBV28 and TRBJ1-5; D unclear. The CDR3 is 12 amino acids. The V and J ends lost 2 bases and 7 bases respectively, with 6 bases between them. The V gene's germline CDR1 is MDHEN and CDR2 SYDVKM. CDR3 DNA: TGTGCCAGCAGTTTAGAGGGACAGCCCCAGCATTTT. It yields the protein CASSLEGQPQHF.

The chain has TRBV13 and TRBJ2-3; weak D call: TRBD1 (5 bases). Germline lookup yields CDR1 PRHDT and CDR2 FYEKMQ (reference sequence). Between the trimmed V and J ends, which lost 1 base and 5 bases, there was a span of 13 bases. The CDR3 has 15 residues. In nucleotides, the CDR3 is TGTGCCAGCAGCTTAGTAGGGGTTTTTAGAGATACGCAGTATTTT. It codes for CASSLVGVFRDTQYF.

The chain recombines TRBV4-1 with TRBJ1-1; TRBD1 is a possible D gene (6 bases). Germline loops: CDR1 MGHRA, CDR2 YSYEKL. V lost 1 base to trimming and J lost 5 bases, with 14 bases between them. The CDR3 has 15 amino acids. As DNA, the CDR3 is TGCGCCAGCAGCCAAGTCCGAGGGGGGGCAACTGAAGCTTTCTTT. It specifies CASSQVRGGATEAFF.

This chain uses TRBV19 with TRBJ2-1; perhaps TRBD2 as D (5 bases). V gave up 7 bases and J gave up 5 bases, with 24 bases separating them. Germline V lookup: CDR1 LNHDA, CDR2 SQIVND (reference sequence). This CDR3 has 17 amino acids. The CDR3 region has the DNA TGTGCCAGTACTCTACGGCCCCCCTCACTAGATGACAATGAGCAGTTCTTC. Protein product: CASTLRPPSLDDNEQFF.

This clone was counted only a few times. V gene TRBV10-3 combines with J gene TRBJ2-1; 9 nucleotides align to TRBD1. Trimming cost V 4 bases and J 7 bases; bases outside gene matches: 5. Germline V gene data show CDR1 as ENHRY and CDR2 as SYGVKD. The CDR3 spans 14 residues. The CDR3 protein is CAISGSQGANEQFF. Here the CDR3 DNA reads TGTGCCATCAGTGGATCACAGGGGGCGAATGAGCAGTTCTTC.

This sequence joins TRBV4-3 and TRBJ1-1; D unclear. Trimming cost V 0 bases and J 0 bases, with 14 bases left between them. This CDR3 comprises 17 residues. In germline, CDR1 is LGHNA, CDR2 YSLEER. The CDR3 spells CASSQDRFGGLNTEAFF. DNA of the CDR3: TGCGCCAGCAGCCAAGACCGGTTCGGCGGCTTGAACACTGAAGCTTTCTTT.

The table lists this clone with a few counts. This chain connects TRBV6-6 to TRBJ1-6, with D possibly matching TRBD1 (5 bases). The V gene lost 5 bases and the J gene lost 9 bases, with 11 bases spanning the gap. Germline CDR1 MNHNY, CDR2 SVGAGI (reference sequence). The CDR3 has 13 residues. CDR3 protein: CASSGREASPLHF. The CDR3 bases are TGTGCCAGCAGTGGCAGGGAGGCTTCACCCCTCCACTTT.

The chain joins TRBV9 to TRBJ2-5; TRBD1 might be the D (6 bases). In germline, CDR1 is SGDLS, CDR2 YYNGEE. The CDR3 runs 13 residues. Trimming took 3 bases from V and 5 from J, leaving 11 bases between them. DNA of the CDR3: TGTGCCAGCAGCGGGGGACACAGGGAGACCCAGTACTTC. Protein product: CASSGGHRETQYF.

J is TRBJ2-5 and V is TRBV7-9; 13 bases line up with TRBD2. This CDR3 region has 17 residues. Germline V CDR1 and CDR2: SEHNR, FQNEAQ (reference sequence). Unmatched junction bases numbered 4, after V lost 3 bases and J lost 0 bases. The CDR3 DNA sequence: TGTGCCAGCAGCTTTGGGACTAGCGGGGTTTACCAAGAGACCCAGTACTTC. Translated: CASSFGTSGVYQETQYF.